The 23 T cell receptor beta chains below were found in one sample sequenced in a study of T cell changes during pregnancy in multiple sclerosis. The data were produced by immunoSEQ multiplex PCR, yet TCRdb's version contains in-frame clones alone and is incomplete. The sample consists of roughly 100,000 clones, about 89% of them appearing once. The sample consisted of peripheral blood, taken after pregnancy. All receptors come from a female donor with multiple sclerosis, enrolled in a pregnancy study.

V is TRBV6-5 and J is TRBJ2-7; 8 bases map to TRBD2. CDR1 is MNHEY, CDR2 SVGAGI, per germline. The CDR3 has 15 residues. J gave up 6 bases and V 6 bases, and 13 bases lay outside the gene matches. CDR3 in amino acids: CASRGLGGFSVEQYF. In DNA, the CDR3 is TGTGCCAGCAGGGGACTAGGGGGGTTTTCAGTCGAGCAGTACTTC.

The gene calls are TRBV19 and TRBJ2-5; no clear D gene. The CDR3 length is 10 residues. The germline V and J ends were trimmed by 9 bases and 12 bases, with 14 bases remaining between them. Germline V gene sequence: CDR1 LNHDA, CDR2 SQIVND (reference sequence). The CDR3 sequence is CASGVRSEYF. As DNA, the CDR3 is TGTGCCAGCGGAGTAAGGTCGGAGTACTTC.

Note on this clone: Other DNA sequences in this specimen translate into the identical CDR3. This chain connects TRBV18 to TRBJ1-2; a weak D match, TRBD1 (5 bases). The V gene's germline CDR1 is KGHSH and CDR2 LQKENI. The CDR3 is made up of 13 amino acids. The V and J ends lost 2 bases and 8 bases respectively, with 12 bases between them. CDR3: CASSPGAGYGYTF. DNA of the CDR3: TGTGCCAGCTCACCAGGGGCAGGATACGGCTACACCTTC. The variable domain in full, completed from reference TRBV18 and TRBJ1-2, reads NAGVMQNPRHLVRRRGQEARLRCSPMKGHSHVYWYRQLPEEGLKFMVYLQKENIIDESGMPKERFSAEFPKEGPSILRIQQVVRGDSAAYFCASSPGAGYGYTFGSGTRLTVV.

The chain is built from TRBV7-8 and TRBJ1-4; 8 bases agree with TRBD1. V was clipped by 0 bases and J by 7 bases; unmatched bases: 16. Germline values: CDR1 SGHVS, CDR2 FQNEAQ. There are 19 residues in the CDR3. The CDR3 DNA reads TGTGCCAGCAGCTTAGCGCGGCGGACAGGGCGAACCCTCGGTGAAAAACTGTTTTTT. Translating gives CASSLARRTGRTLGEKLFF.

The chain has TRBV6-5 and TRBJ1-1; 7 nucleotides agree with TRBD1. Germline-derived CDR1 and CDR2 are MNHEY and SVGAGI. V lost 6 bases and J lost 5; bases outside the gene matches: 6. The CDR3 runs to 13 residues. The CDR3 reads CASSRDRVTEAFF. The CDR3 DNA sequence: TGTGCCAGCAGCCGCGACAGGGTGACTGAAGCTTTCTTT.

The chain carries TRBV10-3 and TRBJ2-4, with D tentatively TRBD1 (8 bases). The ends were cut back, 3 bases at V and 0 bases at J, with 15 bases in the middle. The germline CDR1 and CDR2 sequences are ENHRY and SYGVKD. This CDR3 spans 17 amino acids. The CDR3 DNA reads as TGTGCCATCAGTGAACAGGGGGAGGGGGGAGCCAAAAACATTCAGTACTTC. This translates into CAISEQGEGGAKNIQYF.

CDR3 residues: CASSLARAYSGNTIYF. CDR3 nucleotide sequence: TGTGCCAGCAGCTTAGCGCGGGCGTACTCTGGAAACACCATATATTTT. This rearrangement joins TRBV7-8 to TRBJ1-3; D gene unclear. The CDR3 length is 16 residues. Trimming pared 0 bases from V and 0 bases from J, leaving 9 bases between. The germline V gene has CDR1 SGHVS and CDR2 FQNEAQ.

The CDR3 nucleotides read TGTGCCAGCAGCGCAGGGGTAGCTGGAAACACCATATATTTT. Amino acids: CASSAGVAGNTIYF. This chain links TRBV9 with TRBJ1-3; D perhaps matches TRBD1 (6 bases). Trimming removed 3 bases from V and 2 bases from J, with 9 bases in between. The germline V gene encodes CDR1 SGDLS and CDR2 YYNGEE. The CDR3 consists of 14 residues.

This chain links TRBV13 with TRBJ2-6, with D tentatively TRBD1 (5 bases). Germline CDR1 is PRHDT and CDR2 is FYEKMQ (reference sequence). CDR3 size: 18 residues. Trimming took 5 bases from V and 4 from J, leaving 21 bases between them. CDR3 sequence: CASSVRLRDWTGANVLTF. The CDR3 DNA is TGTGCCAGCAGCGTCCGGCTCAGGGATTGGACAGGGGCCAACGTCCTGACTTTC.

This chain joins TRBV4-1 and TRBJ2-2; D not resolved. Trimming pared 1 base from V and 0 bases from J, leaving 9 bases between. The CDR3 has 16 residues. Germline V gene sequence: CDR1 MGHRA, CDR2 YSYEKL. The CDR3 spells CASSQALQSNTGELFF. The CDR3 bases are TGCGCCAGCAGCCAAGCGCTACAGTCGAACACCGGGGAGCTGTTTTTT.

The DNA of the CDR3 is TGTGCCTGGAGTGTATACAGGGCGGCCACTGAAGCTTTCTTT. Residues: CAWSVYRAATEAFF. The gene calls are TRBV30 and TRBJ1-1, with a weak D call TRBD1 (6 bases). V lost 0 bases, J lost 4 bases, and 12 bases lay in between. CDR1 GTSNPN and CDR2 SVGIG come from the germline V gene (reference sequence). CDR3 size: 14 residues.

V gene TRBV13 combines with J gene TRBJ2-7, with TRBD1 identical over 9 bases. The length of the CDR3 is 15 residues. V trimming: 6 bases; J trimming: 6 bases; junction bases outside the gene matches: 12. Germline CDR1 reads PRHDT; CDR2 reads FYEKMQ (reference sequence). The CDR3 DNA follows: TGTGCCAGCAGGCAAGAGGGACAGGGTTCGCTCGAGCAGTACTTC. Residues: CASRQEGQGSLEQYF.

J is TRBJ2-4 and V is TRBV7-9; no reliable D call. The CDR3 has 18 amino acids. Germline CDR1 and CDR2: SEHNR and FQNEAQ (reference sequence). Between the trimmed V and J ends, which lost 5 bases and 7 bases, there was a span of 27 bases. CDR3 sequence (DNA): TGTGCCAGCAGCCCGACTCCTGCCTTCGACGACGGATGGAACATTCAGTACTTC. It specifies CASSPTPAFDDGWNIQYF.

The genes are TRBV2 and TRBJ1-2, with D possibly being TRBD1 (6 bases). The CDR3 covers 14 residues. Trimming removed 8 bases from V and 5 bases from J, with 18 bases in between. Germline V CDR1 and CDR2: SNHLY, FYNNEI. CDR3 nucleotides: TGTGCCAGCTTCGGGGACACCTTAAAGTATGGCTACACCTTC. It codes for CASFGDTLKYGYTF. Together with reference TRBV2 and TRBJ1-2, the CDR3 gives the full variable domain: EPEVTQTPSHQVTQMGQEVILRCVPISNHLYFYWYRQILGQKVEFLVSFYNNEISEKSEIFDDQFSVERPDGSNFTLKIRSTKLEDSAMYFCASFGDTLKYGYTFGSGTRLTVV.

This chain links TRBV13 with TRBJ2-2, with D possibly matching TRBD1 (6 bases). CDR1 is PRHDT, CDR2 FYEKMQ, per germline (reference sequence). This CDR3 contains 18 residues. Deletions cut 5 bases from V and 0 bases from J, with 19 bases between. The CDR3 region has the DNA TGTGCCAGCAGCCCAAAGGGAGTAGGACAGTCGAACACCGGGGAGCTGTTTTTT. Residues: CASSPKGVGQSNTGELFF.

The rearrangement uses TRBV11-2 and TRBJ2-3, with D perhaps TRBD1 (5 bases). Trimming shortened V by 5 bases and J by 2 bases, and 14 bases separated the two germline ends. CDR1 is SGHAT, CDR2 FQNNGV, per germline. The CDR3 spans 15 residues. CDR3 loop: CASSTGWTHTDTQYF. The CDR3 DNA follows: TGTGCCAGCAGCACTGGCTGGACACACACAGATACGCAGTATTTT.

The chain has TRBV5-8 and TRBJ2-7; 10 bases align to TRBD1. Germline V lookup: CDR1 SGHTS, CDR2 YDEGEE. J lost 0 bases, V lost 1 base, and 7 bases had no gene match. The CDR3 is 17 amino acids. CDR3: CASSLFWGQGSSYEQYF. The CDR3 bases are TGTGCCAGCAGCTTGTTTTGGGGACAGGGGAGCTCCTACGAGCAGTACTTC.

This clone was seen just once. The chain employs TRBV11-1 and TRBJ2-7; 8 bases are a match to TRBD1. The J segment lost 4 bases and the V segment lost 2 bases, leaving 4 bases of the junction unmatched. From germline, CDR1 is SGHAT and CDR2 FQDESV (reference sequence). The CDR3 has 14 amino acids. DNA of the CDR3: TGTGCCAGCAGCTTAAGGACAGGGTGGTACGAGCAGTACTTC. Its protein is CASSLRTGWYEQYF.

The table lists this clone with a count of one. The CDR3 loop reads CASSMRGANTGELFF. The CDR3 nucleotides read TGTGCCAGCAGCATGCGGGGGGCGAACACCGGGGAGCTGTTTTTT. The chain links TRBV7-9 to TRBJ2-2; 8 nucleotides agree with TRBD2. The length of the CDR3 is 15 residues. The germline V gene encodes CDR1 SEHNR and CDR2 FQNEAQ (reference sequence). The V gene end was trimmed by 5 bases and the J gene end by 0 bases; junction bases not matched to a gene: 2. Using reference TRBV7-9 and TRBJ2-2 for the parts outside the CDR3, the full variable domain is DTGVSQNPRHKITKRGQNVTFRCDPISEHNRLYWYRQTLGQGPEFLTYFQNEAQLEKSRLLSDRFSAERPKGSFSTLEIQRTEQGDSAMYLCASSMRGANTGELFFGEGSRLTVL.

The chain combines TRBV7-2 with TRBJ2-3; TRBD2 matches 12 bases. The ends lost 1 base at V and 0 bases at J; junction bases unmatched: 5. The length of the CDR3 is 18 residues. Germline V lookup: CDR1 SGHTA, CDR2 FQGNSA. The CDR3 spells CASSLVLAGGPSTDTQYF. The CDR3 DNA reads TGTGCCAGCAGCTTAGTACTAGCGGGGGGCCCTAGCACAGATACGCAGTATTTT.

The rearrangement links TRBV2 to TRBJ2-7, with 8 bases aligning to TRBD1. V lost 8 bases, J lost 7 bases, and 13 bases stayed unmatched. The CDR3 covers 14 residues. Germline V CDR1 and CDR2: SNHLY, FYNNEI. CDR3 in amino acids: CASGGDRGPREQYF. The CDR3, as DNA: TGTGCCAGCGGGGGAGACAGGGGACCTCGAGAGCAGTACTTC.

The V and J genes are TRBV10-3 and TRBJ2-7; perhaps TRBD1 as D (7 bases). Germline assignment: CDR1 ENHRY and CDR2 SYGVKD. V dropped 7 bases and J dropped 3 bases, with 16 bases sitting between them. CDR3 length: 14 residues. CDR3 DNA sequence: TGTGCCATCACCCAGGGGGGTATTCTCTACGAGCAGTACTTC. Protein: CAITQGGILYEQYF.

The V call is TRBV7-9, the J call TRBJ1-4; D not resolved. Germline CDR1 reads SEHNR; CDR2 reads FQNEAQ (reference sequence). There are 15 residues in the CDR3. Trimming stripped 6 bases from V and 0 bases from J, with 11 bases between. The CDR3: CASSRGRATNEKLFF. The CDR3 nucleotides read TGTGCCAGCAGTCGTGGGCGTGCAACTAATGAAAAACTGTTTTTT.